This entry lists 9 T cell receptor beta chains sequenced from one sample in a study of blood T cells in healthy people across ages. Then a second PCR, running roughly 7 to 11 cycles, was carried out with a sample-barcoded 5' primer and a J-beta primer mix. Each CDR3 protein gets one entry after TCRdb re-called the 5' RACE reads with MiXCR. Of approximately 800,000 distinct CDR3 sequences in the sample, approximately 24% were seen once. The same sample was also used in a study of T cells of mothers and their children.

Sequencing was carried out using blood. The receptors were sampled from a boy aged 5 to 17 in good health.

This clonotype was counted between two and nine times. This CDR3 reads CASSGTGRRKTQYF. CDR3 DNA: TGTGCCAGCAGCGGCACAGGGAGGAGAAAGACCCAGTACTTC. The chain uses TRBV25-1 and TRBJ2-5; D may match TRBD1 or TRBD2 (6 bases each). Germline V gene lookup returns CDR1 MGHDK and CDR2 SYGVNS. Trimming stripped 6 bases from V and 6 bases from J, with 17 bases between. This CDR3 region has 14 residues.

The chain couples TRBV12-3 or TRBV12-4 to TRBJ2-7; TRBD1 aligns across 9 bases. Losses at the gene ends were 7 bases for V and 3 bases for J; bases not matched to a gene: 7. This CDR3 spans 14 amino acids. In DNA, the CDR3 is TGTGCCAGCAATAGACAGGGGGATCACTACGAGCAGTACTTC. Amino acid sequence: CASNRQGDHYEQYF.

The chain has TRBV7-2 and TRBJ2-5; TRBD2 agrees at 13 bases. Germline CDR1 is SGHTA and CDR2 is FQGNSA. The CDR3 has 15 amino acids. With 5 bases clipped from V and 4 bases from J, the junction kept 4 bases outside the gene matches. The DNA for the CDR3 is TGTGCCAGCAGCACACTAGCGGGGGGGCCAGAGACCCAGTACTTC. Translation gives CASSTLAGGPETQYF. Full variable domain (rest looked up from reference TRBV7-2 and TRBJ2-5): GAGVSQSPSNKVTEKGKDVELRCDPISGHTALYWYRQSLGQGLEFLIYFQGNSAPDKSGLPSDRFSAERTGGSVSTLTIQRTQQEDSAVYLCASSTLAGGPETQYFGPGTRLLVL.

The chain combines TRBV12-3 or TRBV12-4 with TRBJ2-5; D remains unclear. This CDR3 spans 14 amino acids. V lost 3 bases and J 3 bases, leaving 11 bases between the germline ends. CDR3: CASSLVSLKETQYF. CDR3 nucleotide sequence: TGTGCCAGCAGTTTGGTGAGCCTCAAAGAGACCCAGTACTTC.

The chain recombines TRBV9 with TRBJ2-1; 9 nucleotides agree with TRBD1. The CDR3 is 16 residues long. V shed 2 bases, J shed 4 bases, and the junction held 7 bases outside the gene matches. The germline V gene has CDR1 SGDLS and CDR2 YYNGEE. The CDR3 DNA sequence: TGTGCCAGCAGCGTCACCCGGGACAGGGAGTACAATGAGCAGTTCTTC. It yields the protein CASSVTRDREYNEQFF.

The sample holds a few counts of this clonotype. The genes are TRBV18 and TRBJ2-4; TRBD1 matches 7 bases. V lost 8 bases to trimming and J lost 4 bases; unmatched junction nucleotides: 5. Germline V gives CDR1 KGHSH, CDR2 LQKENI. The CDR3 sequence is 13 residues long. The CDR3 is CASTGQAKNIQYF. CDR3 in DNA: TGTGCCAGCACAGGACAGGCAAAAAACATTCAGTACTTC.

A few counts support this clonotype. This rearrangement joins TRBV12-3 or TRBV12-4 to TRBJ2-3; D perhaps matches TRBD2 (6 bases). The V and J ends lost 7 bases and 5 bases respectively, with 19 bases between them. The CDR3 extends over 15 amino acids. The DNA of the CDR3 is TGTGCCAGCACTTTGAGCCGCGGGGTAGGAGATACGCAGTATTTT. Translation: CASTLSRGVGDTQYF.

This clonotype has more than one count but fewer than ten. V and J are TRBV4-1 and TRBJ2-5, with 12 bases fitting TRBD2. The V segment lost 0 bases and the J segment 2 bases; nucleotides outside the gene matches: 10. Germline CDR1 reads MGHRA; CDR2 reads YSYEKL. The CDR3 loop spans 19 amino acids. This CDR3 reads CASSQDRQTSGSAQETQYF. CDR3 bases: TGCGCCAGCAGCCAAGATCGTCAGACTAGCGGGAGCGCACAAGAGACCCAGTACTTC.

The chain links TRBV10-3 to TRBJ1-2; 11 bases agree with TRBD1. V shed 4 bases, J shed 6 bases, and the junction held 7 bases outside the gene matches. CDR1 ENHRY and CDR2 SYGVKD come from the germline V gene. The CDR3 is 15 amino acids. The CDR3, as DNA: TGTGCCATCAGTGCACGGACAGGGGGCGAGGATGGCTACACCTTC. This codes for CAISARTGGEDGYTF.